These T cell receptor beta chains were read from a single sample in a study of blood T cell repertoires in COVID-19. Clones were sequenced by immunoSEQ multiplex PCR, and TCRdb holds only the in-frame ones, with some missing. The repertoire includes around 28,000 clones, nearly 90% of them detected once, and 25% to 35% sits in the top ten. Sequenced: peripheral blood. The source is an older man with acute or convalescent COVID-19. Each CDR3 is given with its conserved first and last residue. A D gene is named only where the DNA matches it firmly. Part of the rows lack a size; the others show once, few, many or a class for expanded clones.

V	J	size	D	DNA	CDR3
TRBV7-2	TRBJ2-5	NA	TRBD2	TGTGCCAGCAGCTTCCAACAGCGGGGCCCGGGAGCGAAGAACTTC	CASSFQQRGPGAKNF
TRBV4-1	TRBJ1-1	NA	NA	TGCGCCAGCAGCCAGAGCCGACCCCGCGCAGGGCAGAACACTGAAGCTTTCTTT	CASSQSRPRAGQNTEAFF
TRBV3-1/TRBV3-2	TRBJ2-2	NA	NA	TGTGCCAGCAGCCAAGAGGGCGAAACCGGGGAGCTGTTTTTT	CASSQEGETGELFF
TRBV4-2	TRBJ1-5	NA	TRBD1	TGTGCCAGCAGCCAGGACAGGGACAATCAGCCCCAGCATTTT	CASSQDRDNQPQHF
TRBV3-1/TRBV3-2	TRBJ2-4	NA	NA	TGTGCCAGCAGCCAAGATCCCACAGGGATCGGCACCAAAAACATTCAGTACTTC	CASSQDPTGIGTKNIQYF
TRBV11-2	TRBJ2-2	few	TRBD1	TGTGCCAGCAGCTCCGGACAGGGGTGGGACACCGGGGAGCTGTTTTTT	CASSSGQGWDTGELFF
TRBV9	TRBJ2-3	NA	NA	TGTGCCAGCAGGGCGAGCGGTACAGATACGCAGTATTTT	CASRASGTDTQYF
TRBV2	TRBJ2-5	NA	TRBD2	TGTGCCAGCAACCTTGGTAGGGCGGGAGTCGGGGAGACCCAGTACTTC	CASNLGRAGVGETQYF
TRBV6-1	TRBJ1-5	NA	NA	TGTGCCAGCAGTGAAGTCTATAGCAATCAGCCCCAGCATTTT	CASSEVYSNQPQHF
TRBV2	TRBJ2-1	NA	TRBD1	TGTGCCAGCAAGGACAGGGGCAATGAGCAGTTCTTC	CASKDRGNEQFF
TRBV7-9	TRBJ1-4	once	NA	TGTGCCAGCAGCGGAAAGGGGCTCCCTAATGAAAAACTGTTTTTT	CASSGKGLPNEKLFF